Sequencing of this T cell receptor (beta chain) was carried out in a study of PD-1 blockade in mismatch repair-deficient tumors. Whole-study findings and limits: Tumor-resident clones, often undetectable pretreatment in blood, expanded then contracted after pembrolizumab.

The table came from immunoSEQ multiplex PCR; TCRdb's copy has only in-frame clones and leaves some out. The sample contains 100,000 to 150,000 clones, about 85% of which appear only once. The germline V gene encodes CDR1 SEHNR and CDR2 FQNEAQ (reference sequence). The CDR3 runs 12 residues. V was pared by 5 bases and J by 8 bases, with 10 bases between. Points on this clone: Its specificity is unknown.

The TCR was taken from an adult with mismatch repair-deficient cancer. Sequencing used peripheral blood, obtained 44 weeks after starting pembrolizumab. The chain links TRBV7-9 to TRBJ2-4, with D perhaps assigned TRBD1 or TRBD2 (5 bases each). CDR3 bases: TGTGCCAGCAGCGCGAGGGGCGACATTCAGTACTTC. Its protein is CASSARGDIQYF.